In this sample, the clone carrying this TCR beta chain turned up a few times. Its target is unknown. This specimen belongs to a study of beta chain features in type 1 diabetes. Broader study findings: Patients with Type 1 diabetes showed moderately but significantly shorter TCRB CDR3s in all four CD4+ subsets.

The study reverse transcribed the entire isolated RNA, so it sequenced expressed TCRB transcripts. The assay was immunoSEQ multiplex PCR, and TCRdb's table has in-frame clones only and misses some. The sample lists about 340,000 clones, around 9% occurring once. The V and J ends lost 3 bases and 6 bases, in that order; junction bases with no gene match: 5. The CDR3 is 14 amino acids. Germline CDR1 reads SGHNT; CDR2 reads YYREEE (reference sequence). This sequence was found in a man aged 25 to 40 with type 1 diabetes. The chain uses TRBV5-4 and TRBJ2-7; 11 bases map to TRBD2. The sequencing input was central memory CD4+ T cells from blood. The CDR3 coding sequence is TGTGCCAGCAGCTCGGGACTAGCGGTCTCCGAGCAGTACTTC. Amino acid sequence: CASSSGLAVSEQYF. Supplemented by reference TRBV5-4 and TRBJ2-7, the full variable domain reads ETGVTQSPTHLIKTRGQQVTLRCSSQSGHNTVSWYQQALGQGPQFIFQYYREEENGRGNFPPRFSGLQFPNYSSELNVNALELDDSALYLCASSSGLAVSEQYFGPGTRLTVT.